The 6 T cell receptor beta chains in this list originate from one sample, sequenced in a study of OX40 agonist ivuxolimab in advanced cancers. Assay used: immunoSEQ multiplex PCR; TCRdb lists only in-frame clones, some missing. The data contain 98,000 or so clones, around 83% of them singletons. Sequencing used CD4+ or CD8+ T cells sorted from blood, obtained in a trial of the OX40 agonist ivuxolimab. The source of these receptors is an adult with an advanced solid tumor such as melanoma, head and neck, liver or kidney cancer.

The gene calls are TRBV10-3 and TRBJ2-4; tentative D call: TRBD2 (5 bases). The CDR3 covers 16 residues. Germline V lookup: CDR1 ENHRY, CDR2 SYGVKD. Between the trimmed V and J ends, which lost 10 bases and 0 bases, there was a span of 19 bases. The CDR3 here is CATSEGAERAKNIQYF. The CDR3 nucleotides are TGTGCCACCTCCGAGGGAGCGGAACGAGCCAAAAACATTCAGTACTTC.

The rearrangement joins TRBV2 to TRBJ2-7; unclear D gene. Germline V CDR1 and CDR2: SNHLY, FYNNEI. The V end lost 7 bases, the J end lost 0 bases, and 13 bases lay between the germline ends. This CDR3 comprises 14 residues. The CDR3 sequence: CASISRQFSYEQYF. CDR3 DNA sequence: TGTGCCAGCATAAGCCGGCAGTTCTCCTACGAGCAGTACTTC.

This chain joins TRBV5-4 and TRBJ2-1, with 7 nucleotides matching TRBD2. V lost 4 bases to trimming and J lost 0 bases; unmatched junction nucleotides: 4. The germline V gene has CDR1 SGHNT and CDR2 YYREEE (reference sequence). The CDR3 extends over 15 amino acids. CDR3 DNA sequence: TGTGCCAGCAGCCATGGGACTACCTCCTACAATGAGCAGTTCTTC. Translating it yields CASSHGTTSYNEQFF.

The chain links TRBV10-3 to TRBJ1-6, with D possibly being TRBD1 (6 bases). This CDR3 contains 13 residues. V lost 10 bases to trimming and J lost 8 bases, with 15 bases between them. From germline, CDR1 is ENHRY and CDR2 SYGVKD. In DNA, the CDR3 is TGTGCCACCGCCATACCAGGGGATTCACCCCTCCACTTT. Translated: CATAIPGDSPLHF.

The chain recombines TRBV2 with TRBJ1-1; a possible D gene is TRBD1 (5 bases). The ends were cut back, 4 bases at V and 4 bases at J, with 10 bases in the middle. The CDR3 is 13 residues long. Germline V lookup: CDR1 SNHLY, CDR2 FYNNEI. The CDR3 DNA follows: TGTGCCAGCAGTGTCTCGGGGGGCACTGAAGCTTTCTTT. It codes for CASSVSGGTEAFF.

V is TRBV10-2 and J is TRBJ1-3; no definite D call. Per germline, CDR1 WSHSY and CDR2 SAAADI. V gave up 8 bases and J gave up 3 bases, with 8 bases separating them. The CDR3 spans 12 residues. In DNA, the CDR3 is TGCGCCAGCCTCCGCGATGGAAACACCATATATTTT. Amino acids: CASLRDGNTIYF.